This T cell receptor (beta chain) stems from a study of PD-1 blockade in classical Hodgkin lymphoma. This table comes from immunoSEQ multiplex PCR, and its TCRdb copy is limited to in-frame clones, with some not included. The sample lists about 9,700 clones, about 75% occurring once. The time point is: cycle 4 day 1 (C4D1), after about 6 weeks of nivolumab. Autologous stem cell transplantation was followed by relapse in every patient, and brentuximab vedotin exposure varied. CD4+ T cells were purified from thawed PBMCs by magnetic negative selection. This clone was detected a few times. The sample has other DNA sequences that encode this CDR3 too. The sample was CD4+ T cells from blood, taken before the fourth cycle of nivolumab. The receptor comes from a human donor with classical Hodgkin lymphoma.

CDR3 region: CASSIGRANTEAFF. Here the CDR3 DNA reads TGTGCCAGTAGTATAGGAAGGGCGAACACTGAAGCTTTCTTT. The chain recombines TRBV19 with TRBJ1-1; D gene unclear. With 1 base removed from V and 1 base from J, the gap between germline ends came to 7 bases. The CDR3 consists of 14 residues. Germline V CDR1 and CDR2: LNHDA, SQIVND (reference sequence).